The source of this T cell receptor beta chain is a study of cytomegalovirus exposure and HLA in healthy donors. Findings of the study overall: There were some V segments, including TRBV6-2 and TRBV6-3, excluded as indistinguishable. Presence/absence analyses assumed roughly uniform sequencing depth across donors. High sensitivity and specificity were reportedly achieved when the classifier diagnosed cytomegalovirus status.

PCR amplification relied on 60 Vbeta primers (plus 13 Jbeta primers). Data came from immunoSEQ multiplex PCR; TCRdb stores just in-frame clones and leaves some out. Of 95,000 to 110,000 clones listed, 73% are singletons. The J segment lost 3 bases and the V segment lost 0 bases, leaving 3 bases of the junction unmatched. The CDR3 runs to 17 residues. Looked up from germline, CDR1 is MGHRA and CDR2 is YSYEKL. Note on this clone: Its antigen remains unidentified.

The V and J genes are TRBV4-1 and TRBJ2-2; 11 positions match TRBD2. The clonotype originates from a man aged 30 to 39 in good health and CMV-seronegative. Sample: PBMCs. The CDR3 sequence: CASSQEGTSGYTGELFF. The CDR3 DNA reads as TGCGCCAGCAGCCAAGAGGGGACTAGCGGTTACACCGGGGAGCTGTTTTTT.